The text below deals with one TCR beta chain. Its specificity is not known. Time point here: cycle 4 day 1 (C4D1), after 5 to 7 weeks of nivolumab. Patients all relapsed after autologous stem cell transplantation, and there was variation in brentuximab vedotin exposure. Relapsed/refractory classical Hodgkin lymphoma patients had complete, partial or progressive responses. The data are from a study of PD-1 blockade in classical Hodgkin lymphoma. The wider study: Patients were given intravenous nivolumab, 3 mg/kg, every 2 weeks.

Germline values: CDR1 SGDLS, CDR2 YYNGEE. This CDR3 has 15 amino acids. Between the trimmed V and J ends, which lost 3 bases and 1 base, there was a span of 11 bases. The study, taken as a whole, reports: Complete responders entered with baseline diversity on par with newly diagnosed patients, the results showed.

Method: immunoSEQ multiplex PCR; TCRdb's copy keeps in-frame clones and lacks some. Here the sample spans roughly 50,000 clones, 85% to 90% being singletons. The receptor's source is a human donor with classical Hodgkin lymphoma. The specimen was peripheral blood mononuclear cells (PBMCs), collected before the fourth cycle of nivolumab. The V call is TRBV9, the J call TRBJ2-1; possible D gene TRBD1, 6 bases. For the CDR3, the DNA is TGTGCCAGCAGCGCGGGACATGAATCCTACAATGAGCAGTTCTTC. Residues: CASSAGHESYNEQFF.